This T cell receptor (beta chain) was captured in a study of T-cell memory formation after mild COVID-19. On the study more broadly: There were largely donor-specific TCR clusters.

Study-level points and caveats: Whereas later expanders leaned CD4+, clones contracting day 15 to 85 showed a balanced CD4/CD8 makeup. The appearance of some responding clones in pre-infection memory suggested that cross-reactive memory joined.

On this clonotype itself: Its cognate antigen is unknown.

The germline gives CDR1 SGHRS, CDR2 YFSETQ. J lost 2 bases, V lost 4 bases, and 6 bases had no gene match. The CDR3 contains 15 residues. TCRdb reprocessed the 5' RACE reads with MiXCR, giving one entry per CDR3 protein. Here the sample spans 300,000 to 350,000 distinct CDR3 sequences, 13% being singletons. The chain joins TRBV5-1 to TRBJ2-7, with 10 bases that match TRBD2. This receptor was identified in a man between 18 and 29 years old who had mild COVID-19 (a few samples of this study predate the infection). Cell type and time point are not known. The sample comprised PBMCs or a T cell subset sorted from them (not recorded which). For the CDR3, the DNA is TGCGCCAGCAGCAAGGGACTAGCGCCAACCTACGAGCAGTACTTC. Amino acid sequence: CASSKGLAPTYEQYF.